This TCR beta chain stems from a study of blood T cell repertoires in COVID-19. Study details: PBMCs, B-cell-depleted T cells, or T cells were the source of the cDNA or gDNA that made up the material.

How the authors handled the data: Amplification from reference gene primers served as the basis for estimated nucleated cell counts. Measured with immunoSEQ multiplex PCR; TCRdb has only the in-frame clones, and not every one. For V, J and clone size, that table is used; D and trimming come from the DNA. The top ten clones hold more than 1.2% of a sample with a few hundred thousand clones, around 83% of them seen once. V was clipped by 1 base and J by 6 bases; unmatched bases: 2. CDR1 SEHNR and CDR2 FQNEAQ come from the germline V gene (reference sequence). This CDR3 region has 14 residues. The chain links TRBV7-9 to TRBJ2-2, with 7 bases fitting TRBD2. Specimen: peripheral blood. This clonotype was sampled from a woman aged 40 to 49 who had recovered from COVID-19. CDR3 DNA sequence: TGTGCCAGCAGCTTAGGACTAGCTGCCGGGGAGCTGTTTTTT. This gives the protein CASSLGLAAGELFF.